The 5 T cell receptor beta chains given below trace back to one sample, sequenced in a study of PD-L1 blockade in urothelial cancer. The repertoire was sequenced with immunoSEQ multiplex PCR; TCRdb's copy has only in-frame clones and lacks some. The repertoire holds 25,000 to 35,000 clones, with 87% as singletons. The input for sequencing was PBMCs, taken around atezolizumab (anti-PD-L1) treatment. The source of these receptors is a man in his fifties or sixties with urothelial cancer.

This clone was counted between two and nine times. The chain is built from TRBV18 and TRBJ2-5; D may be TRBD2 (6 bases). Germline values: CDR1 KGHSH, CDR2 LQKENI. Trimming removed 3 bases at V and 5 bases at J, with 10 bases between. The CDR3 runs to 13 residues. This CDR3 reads CASSPLREETQYF. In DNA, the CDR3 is TGTGCCAGCTCACCCCTCCGGGAGGAGACCCAGTACTTC.

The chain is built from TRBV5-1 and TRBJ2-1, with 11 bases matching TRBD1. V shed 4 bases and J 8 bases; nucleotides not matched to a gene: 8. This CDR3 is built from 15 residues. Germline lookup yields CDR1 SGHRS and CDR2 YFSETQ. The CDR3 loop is CASSPGTGGGHEQFF. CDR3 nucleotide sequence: TGCGCCAGCAGCCCGGGGACAGGGGGGGGGCATGAGCAGTTCTTC.

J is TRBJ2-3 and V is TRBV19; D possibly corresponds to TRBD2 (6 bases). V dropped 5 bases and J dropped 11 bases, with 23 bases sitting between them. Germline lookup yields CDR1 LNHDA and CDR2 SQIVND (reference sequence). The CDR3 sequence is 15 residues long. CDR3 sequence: CASSVPSATTPRQYF. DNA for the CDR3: TGTGCCAGTAGTGTGCCTAGCGCAACAACCCCCCGGCAGTATTTT.

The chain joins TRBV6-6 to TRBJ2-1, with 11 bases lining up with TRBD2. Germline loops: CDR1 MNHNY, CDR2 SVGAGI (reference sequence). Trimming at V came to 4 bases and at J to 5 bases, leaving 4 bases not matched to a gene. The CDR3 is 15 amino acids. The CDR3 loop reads CASSFLAGGNNEQFF. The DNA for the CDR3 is TGTGCCAGCAGTTTTTTAGCGGGAGGGAACAATGAGCAGTTCTTC.

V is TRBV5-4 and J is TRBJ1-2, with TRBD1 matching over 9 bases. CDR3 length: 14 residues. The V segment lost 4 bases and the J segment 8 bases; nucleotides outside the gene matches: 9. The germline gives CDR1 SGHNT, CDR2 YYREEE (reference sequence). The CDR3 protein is CASSRTGVTAGYTF. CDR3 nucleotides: TGTGCCAGCAGCCGGACAGGGGTTACCGCGGGCTACACCTTC. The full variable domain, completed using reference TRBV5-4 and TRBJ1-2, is ETGVTQSPTHLIKTRGQQVTLRCSSQSGHNTVSWYQQALGQGPQFIFQYYREEENGRGNFPPRFSGLQFPNYSSELNVNALELDDSALYLCASSRTGVTAGYTFGSGTRLTVV.